The rows below give T cell receptor beta chains drawn from one sample of a study of cytotoxic CD8 clonotypes in ibrutinib-treated CLL. Profiled with immunoSEQ multiplex PCR; TCRdb holds only in-frame clones, not every one. The profile shows approximately 45,000 clones, roughly two thirds of them singletons. The sequencing here drew on PBMCs, taken after 12 months of ibrutinib treatment. All receptors derive from a human donor with chronic lymphocytic leukemia. The CDR3 runs from the conserved cysteine through the conserved F or W. The order of the fields is V gene, J gene, D gene, clone size, CDR3 protein, CDR3 DNA. D genes are given only for firm matches. Clone size is given for some rows only: seen once, a few or many times, or a class if the clone is expanded.

V: TRBV18
J: TRBJ1-1
D: -
size: -
CDR3: CASSPRETSRDGAFF
DNA: TGTGCCAGCTCACCACGCGAGACATCACGCGACGGAGCTTTCTTT

V: TRBV13
J: TRBJ2-3
D: -
size: -
CDR3: CASSLFPGSGTDTQYF
DNA: TGTGCCAGCAGCTTATTCCCTGGCAGCGGCACAGATACGCAGTATTTT

V: TRBV19
J: TRBJ2-7
D: -
size: -
CDR3: CASSPTAGSYEQYF
DNA: TGTGCCAGTAGCCCGACAGCCGGATCCTACGAGCAGTACTTC

V: TRBV2
J: TRBJ1-4
D: TRBD1
size: -
CDR3: CASSPRTGRREKLFF
DNA: TGTGCCAGCAGTCCCCGGACAGGGAGGCGGGAAAAACTGTTTTTT

V: TRBV7-2
J: TRBJ2-7
D: -
size: -
CDR3: CASRPWEETYEQYF
DNA: TGTGCCAGCCGCCCATGGGAGGAGACCTACGAGCAGTACTTC

V: TRBV6-6
J: TRBJ1-2
D: -
size: -
CDR3: CASSYSPDFGYTF
DNA: TGTGCCAGCAGTTACTCGCCGGACTTTGGCTACACCTTC

V: TRBV6-1
J: TRBJ1-3
D: -
size: -
CDR3: CASSALSSGNTIYF
DNA: TGTGCCAGCAGTGCCTTGAGCTCTGGAAACACCATATATTTT

V: TRBV30
J: TRBJ2-2
D: -
size: -
CDR3: CACTTFLNTGELFF
DNA: TGTGCCTGCACGACATTCCTTAACACCGGGGAGCTGTTTTTT

V: TRBV5-1
J: TRBJ1-1
D: -
size: few
CDR3: CASIAYGGAGDTEAFF
DNA: TGCGCCAGCATCGCCTATGGGGGCGCCGGGGACACTGAAGCTTTCTTT

V: TRBV7-7
J: TRBJ2-5
D: -
size: -
CDR3: CASSPGTYGETQYF
DNA: TGTGCCAGCAGCCCCGGGACCTACGGAGAGACCCAGTACTTC

V: TRBV11-2
J: TRBJ2-7
D: -
size: -
CDR3: CASSYKGFYEQYF
DNA: TGTGCCAGCAGCTACAAGGGTTTCTACGAGCAGTACTTC

V: TRBV5-1
J: TRBJ2-3
D: -
size: -
CDR3: CASSSMTSTDTQYF
DNA: TGCGCCAGCAGCTCTATGACTAGCACAGATACGCAGTATTTT

V: TRBV5-4
J: TRBJ2-5
D: TRBD1
size: -
CDR3: CASSLGDRGETQYF
DNA: TGTGCCAGCAGCTTGGGGGACAGGGGAGAGACCCAGTACTTC

V: TRBV29-1
J: TRBJ2-7
D: TRBD2
size: -
CDR3: CSVATSGSYEQYF
DNA: TGCAGCGTGGCGACTAGCGGGAGCTACGAGCAGTACTTC

V: TRBV5-4
J: TRBJ2-1
D: TRBD2
size: few
CDR3: CASSLFGLARNEQFF
DNA: TGTGCCAGCAGCTTGTTCGGACTAGCGAGGAATGAGCAGTTCTTC

V: TRBV7-2
J: TRBJ2-4
D: -
size: few
CDR3: CASSLPIEQNIQYF
DNA: TGTGCCAGCAGCTTACCTATAGAACAAAACATTCAGTACTTC

V: TRBV4-3
J: TRBJ2-3
D: -
size: once
CDR3: CASSQQEGSGDTQYF
DNA: TGCGCCAGCAGCCAACAAGAAGGATCCGGAGATACGCAGTATTTT

V: TRBV6-5
J: TRBJ1-2
D: -
size: -
CDR3: CASSAGDGGYTF
DNA: TGTGCCAGCAGTGCAGGGGACGGCGGCTACACCTTC

V: TRBV6-6
J: TRBJ2-5
D: -
size: -
CDR3: CASSYPEETQYF
DNA: TGTGCCAGCAGTTATCCGGAAGAGACCCAGTACTTC

V: TRBV7-8
J: TRBJ2-2
D: -
size: -
CDR3: CASSLVDTGELFF
DNA: TGTGCCAGCAGCTTAGTAGATACCGGGGAGCTGTTTTTT

V: TRBV14
J: TRBJ2-6
D: TRBD2
size: few
CDR3: CASSQGVLAGGPGANVLTF
DNA: TGTGCCAGCAGCCAAGGAGTGCTAGCGGGAGGGCCTGGGGCCAACGTCCTGACTTTC